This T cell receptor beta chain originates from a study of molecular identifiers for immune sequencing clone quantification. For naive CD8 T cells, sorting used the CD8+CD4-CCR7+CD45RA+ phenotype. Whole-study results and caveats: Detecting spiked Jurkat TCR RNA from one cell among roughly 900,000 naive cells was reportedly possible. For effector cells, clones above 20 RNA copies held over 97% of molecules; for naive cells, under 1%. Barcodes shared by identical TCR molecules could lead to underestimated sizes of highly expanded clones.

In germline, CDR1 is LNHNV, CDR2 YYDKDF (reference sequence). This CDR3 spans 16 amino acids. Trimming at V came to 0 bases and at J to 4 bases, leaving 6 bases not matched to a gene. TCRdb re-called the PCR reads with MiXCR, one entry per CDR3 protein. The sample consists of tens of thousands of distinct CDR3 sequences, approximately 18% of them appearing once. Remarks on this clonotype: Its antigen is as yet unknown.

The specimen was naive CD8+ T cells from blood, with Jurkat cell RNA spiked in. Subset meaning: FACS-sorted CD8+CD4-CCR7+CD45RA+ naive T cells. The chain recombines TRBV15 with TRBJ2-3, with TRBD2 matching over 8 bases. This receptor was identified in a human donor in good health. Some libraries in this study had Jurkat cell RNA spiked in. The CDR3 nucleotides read TGTGCCACCAGCAGAGATCGGGGACTAGACCCAGATACGCAGTATTTT. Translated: CATSRDRGLDPDTQYF.